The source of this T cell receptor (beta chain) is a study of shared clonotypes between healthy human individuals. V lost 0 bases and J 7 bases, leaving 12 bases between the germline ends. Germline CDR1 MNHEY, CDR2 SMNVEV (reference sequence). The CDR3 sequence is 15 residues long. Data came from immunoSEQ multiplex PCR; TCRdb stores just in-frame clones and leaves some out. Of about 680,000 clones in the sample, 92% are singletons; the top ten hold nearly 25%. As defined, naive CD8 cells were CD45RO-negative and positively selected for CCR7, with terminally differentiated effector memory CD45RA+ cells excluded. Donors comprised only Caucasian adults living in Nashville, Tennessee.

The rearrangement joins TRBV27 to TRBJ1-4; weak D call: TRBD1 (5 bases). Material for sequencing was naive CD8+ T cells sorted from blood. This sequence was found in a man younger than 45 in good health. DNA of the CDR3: TGTGCCAGCAGTTTATCGGCGGGGCTTGGTGAAAAACTGTTTTTT. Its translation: CASSLSAGLGEKLFF.